Listed below are T cell receptor beta chains from one sample, sequenced in a study of shared clonotypes between healthy human individuals. Assay used: immunoSEQ multiplex PCR; TCRdb lists only in-frame clones, some missing. The profile shows 2 million to 2.5 million clones, 85% to 95% of them singletons. The sample was naive CD4+ T cells from PBMCs. The source of these receptors is a man aged 18-30 years in good health. Some clones in this sample may be carry-over from other donors' samples. The CDR3 runs from the conserved cysteine through the conserved F or W. D genes are given only for firm matches. Clone size is stated in some rows and not others, as once, few, many or a class when expanded.

j_gene: TRBJ1-1
d_gene: .
v_gene: TRBV6-1
abundance: .
CDR3nt: TGTGCCAGCAGTCCAGGGTCGGCGAACACTGAAGCTTTCTTT
CDR3aa: CASSPGSANTEAFF

j_gene: TRBJ2-3
d_gene: TRBD1
v_gene: TRBV4-3
abundance: .
CDR3nt: TGCGCCAGCAGCCGGGGACAGGGGGTAAGAGATACGCAGTATTTT
CDR3aa: CASSRGQGVRDTQYF

j_gene: TRBJ2-7
d_gene: .
v_gene: TRBV6-6
abundance: .
CDR3nt: TGTGCCAGCAGTTACTCGATGTTCTTAGTAGCCTACGAGCAGTACTTC
CDR3aa: CASSYSMFLVAYEQYF

j_gene: TRBJ2-5
d_gene: .
v_gene: TRBV29-1
abundance: .
CDR3nt: TGCAGCGTCGACGACGGGACTCAAGAGACCCAGTACTTC
CDR3aa: CSVDDGTQETQYF

j_gene: TRBJ1-2
d_gene: .
v_gene: TRBV5-4
abundance: .
CDR3nt: TGTGCCAGCAGCTTGGGTGGGCAGGCAACCAACTATGGCTACACCTTC
CDR3aa: CASSLGGQATNYGYTF

j_gene: TRBJ2-3
d_gene: TRBD2
v_gene: TRBV9
abundance: .
CDR3nt: TGTGCCAGCAGCGTGGGCGGGAGGAGGACAGATACGCAGTATTTT
CDR3aa: CASSVGGRRTDTQYF

j_gene: TRBJ2-7
d_gene: .
v_gene: TRBV12-1
abundance: .
CDR3nt: TGTGCCAGCACCTCCGGGACTAATCCCCCCTACGAGCAGTACTTC
CDR3aa: CASTSGTNPPYEQYF

j_gene: TRBJ1-3
d_gene: TRBD1
v_gene: TRBV18
abundance: .
CDR3nt: TGTGCCAGCTCGGTGACAGGGGCTAACTCTGGAAACACCATATATTTT
CDR3aa: CASSVTGANSGNTIYF

j_gene: TRBJ1-5
d_gene: .
v_gene: TRBV18
abundance: .
CDR3nt: TGTGCCAGCTCTCCTCCCTCGGGGGCCCAGCATTTT
CDR3aa: CASSPPSGAQHF

j_gene: TRBJ1-5
d_gene: .
v_gene: TRBV30
abundance: few
CDR3nt: TGTGCCTGGAGTGTTTTGGGAAATCAGCCCCAGCATTTT
CDR3aa: CAWSVLGNQPQHF

j_gene: TRBJ1-2
d_gene: .
v_gene: TRBV27
abundance: .
CDR3nt: TGTGCCAGCAGTCCCCGACCCCCTCAGGGCTACACCTTC
CDR3aa: CASSPRPPQGYTF

j_gene: TRBJ2-2
d_gene: TRBD2
v_gene: TRBV10-3
abundance: .
CDR3nt: TGTGCCATCAGTGACCCACCGGGACTAGCCACCGGGGAGCTGTTTTTT
CDR3aa: CAISDPPGLATGELFF

j_gene: TRBJ2-1
d_gene: TRBD2
v_gene: TRBV5-4
abundance: .
CDR3nt: TGTGCCAGCAGCCGCGGGGGGGAGGCCGACAATGAGCAGTTCTTC
CDR3aa: CASSRGGEADNEQFF

j_gene: TRBJ1-2
d_gene: .
v_gene: TRBV15
abundance: .
CDR3nt: TGTGCCACCGATTCGGGAGTTAGTAACTATGGCTACACCTTC
CDR3aa: CATDSGVSNYGYTF

j_gene: TRBJ2-1
d_gene: .
v_gene: TRBV9
abundance: .
CDR3nt: TGTGCCAGCAGCGTAGGTCCGTCCGACAATGAGCAGTTCTTC
CDR3aa: CASSVGPSDNEQFF

j_gene: TRBJ2-5
d_gene: TRBD2
v_gene: TRBV6-1
abundance: .
CDR3nt: TGTGCCAGCATGGTCGCAGCGGGGGAGACCCAGTACTTC
CDR3aa: CASMVAAGETQYF

j_gene: TRBJ2-1
d_gene: .
v_gene: TRBV28
abundance: .
CDR3nt: TGTGCCAGCAGTATCCCCTATTACAATGAGCAGTTCTTC
CDR3aa: CASSIPYYNEQFF

j_gene: TRBJ1-4
d_gene: .
v_gene: TRBV7-2
abundance: .
CDR3nt: TGTGCCAGCAGCCCCCGTTCGGGCAGCCCCGCAACTAATGAAAAACTGTTTTTT
CDR3aa: CASSPRSGSPATNEKLFF

j_gene: TRBJ2-1
d_gene: .
v_gene: TRBV9
abundance: .
CDR3nt: TGTGCCAGCAGCGCCCACCCCAATACCGCTTACAATGAGCAGTTCTTC
CDR3aa: CASSAHPNTAYNEQFF

j_gene: TRBJ1-2
d_gene: TRBD1
v_gene: TRBV28
abundance: .
CDR3nt: TGTGCCAGCAGTTCCCCCTTCTACAGGGGTTGGCGAGGCTACACCTTC
CDR3aa: CASSSPFYRGWRGYTF

j_gene: TRBJ1-2
d_gene: .
v_gene: TRBV28
abundance: .
CDR3nt: TGTGCCAGCAGAGGGGCCGGAGGCCACTATGGCTACACCTTC
CDR3aa: CASRGAGGHYGYTF

j_gene: TRBJ1-2
d_gene: .
v_gene: TRBV7-3
abundance: .
CDR3nt: TGTGCCAGCAGCCCCGGGCCGACTTATGGCTACACCTTC
CDR3aa: CASSPGPTYGYTF

j_gene: TRBJ2-2
d_gene: TRBD2
v_gene: TRBV7-9
abundance: .
CDR3nt: TGTGCCAGCAGATATAGCGGGACAAAATCGAACACCGGGGAGCTGTTTTTT
CDR3aa: CASRYSGTKSNTGELFF

j_gene: TRBJ1-1
d_gene: .
v_gene: TRBV28
abundance: .
CDR3nt: TGTGCCAGCAGTCTGGGGGGGGCCCCCGCGGCGAACACTGAAGCTTTCTTT
CDR3aa: CASSLGGAPAANTEAFF

j_gene: TRBJ2-3
d_gene: .
v_gene: TRBV9
abundance: .
CDR3nt: TGTGCCAGCAGCATGTTCCAAAGCGGAGGGCACACAGATACGCAGTATTTT
CDR3aa: CASSMFQSGGHTDTQYF

j_gene: TRBJ2-2
d_gene: .
v_gene: TRBV2
abundance: .
CDR3nt: TGTGCCAGCATGAGCCGGGAGAGGGGGACCGGGGAGCTGTTTTTT
CDR3aa: CASMSRERGTGELFF

j_gene: TRBJ2-7
d_gene: TRBD2
v_gene: TRBV10-1
abundance: .
CDR3nt: TGCGCCAGCAGTATGGGACTAGCGGGCTCCTACGAGCAGTACTTC
CDR3aa: CASSMGLAGSYEQYF

j_gene: TRBJ1-3
d_gene: .
v_gene: TRBV5-1
abundance: .
CDR3nt: TGCGCCAGCAGCTTGGTGGCAGGGCCCTCTGGAAACACCATATATTTT
CDR3aa: CASSLVAGPSGNTIYF

j_gene: TRBJ2-5
d_gene: .
v_gene: TRBV25-1
abundance: once
CDR3nt: TGTGCCAGCAGTGAATTCCCTGTGGTGGAAGGGTCGGAGACCCAGTACTTC
CDR3aa: CASSEFPVVEGSETQYF

j_gene: TRBJ2-2
d_gene: TRBD1
v_gene: TRBV10-3
abundance: .
CDR3nt: TGTGCCATCAGTGAGTCGAGACAGGGGAACACCGGGGAGCTGTTTTTT
CDR3aa: CAISESRQGNTGELFF

j_gene: TRBJ2-3
d_gene: TRBD1
v_gene: TRBV7-9
abundance: .
CDR3nt: TGTGCCAGCAGCTTCGACAGGGCTTCAAGGGATACGCAGTATTTT
CDR3aa: CASSFDRASRDTQYF

j_gene: TRBJ2-1
d_gene: TRBD2
v_gene: TRBV7-2
abundance: .
CDR3nt: TGTGCCAGCAGCTTCTTAGTCGGCGGGAGCTCCTACAATGAGCAGTTCTTC
CDR3aa: CASSFLVGGSSYNEQFF

j_gene: TRBJ2-5
d_gene: TRBD1
v_gene: TRBV28
abundance: .
CDR3nt: TGTGCCAGCAGTCCCGACAGGGTGGCGGCCCAGTACTTC
CDR3aa: CASSPDRVAAQYF

j_gene: TRBJ1-2
d_gene: TRBD1
v_gene: TRBV4-1
abundance: .
CDR3nt: TGCGCCAGCAGCCAAGATAGGGACAGGGACTATGGCTACACCTTC
CDR3aa: CASSQDRDRDYGYTF

j_gene: TRBJ1-2
d_gene: .
v_gene: TRBV6-1
abundance: .
CDR3nt: TGTGCCAGCAGTGAGGTTCATGCTGGCTATGGCTACACCTTC
CDR3aa: CASSEVHAGYGYTF

j_gene: TRBJ2-7
d_gene: TRBD2
v_gene: TRBV6-1
abundance: .
CDR3nt: TGTGCCAGCAGTAGGACTAGCGGGGGGATCTACGAGCAGTACTTC
CDR3aa: CASSRTSGGIYEQYF

j_gene: TRBJ1-1
d_gene: .
v_gene: TRBV5-1
abundance: .
CDR3nt: TGCGCCAGCAGCTTGGATCCGAACACTGAAGCTTTCTTT
CDR3aa: CASSLDPNTEAFF

j_gene: TRBJ1-2
d_gene: .
v_gene: TRBV6-5
abundance: .
CDR3nt: TGTGCCACCGCGGCTGCGGGAGGCTACACCTTC
CDR3aa: CATAAAGGYTF

j_gene: TRBJ2-7
d_gene: .
v_gene: TRBV7-9
abundance: .
CDR3nt: TGTGCCAGCAGCTTAGGTGTCGGTTACTTCCACTTC
CDR3aa: CASSLGVGYFHF

j_gene: TRBJ2-2
d_gene: .
v_gene: TRBV5-8
abundance: .
CDR3nt: TGTGCCAGCAGCCCTAAAAGCCCCCGGGGATACGGGGAGCTGTTTTTT
CDR3aa: CASSPKSPRGYGELFF

j_gene: TRBJ2-7
d_gene: TRBD1
v_gene: TRBV11-2
abundance: .
CDR3nt: TGTGCCAGCAGCTCGGGGACAGCAGGGCAGTACTTC
CDR3aa: CASSSGTAGQYF